These 8 T cell receptor beta chains share one sample of origin, sequenced in a study of T-cell reconstitution after alpha-beta-depleted transplantation in children. TCRbeta library construction was performed incorporating unique molecular identifiers. TCRdb called the PCR reads again in MiXCR, with one record for every CDR3 protein. Of 450,000 to 600,000 distinct CDR3 sequences listed, 32% are singletons. The sample in question was PBMCs from the stem cell graft donor, obtained from the stem cell graft. The receptors originated from a human donor who donated a stem cell graft to a child with aplastic anemia.

V and J are TRBV5-1 and TRBJ2-1, with 10 bases aligning to TRBD2. The CDR3 runs 16 residues. The junction had 5 bases not matched to a gene; V was cut back by 2 bases and J by 3 bases. Per germline, CDR1 SGHRS and CDR2 YFSETQ. The CDR3 sequence is CASSFPGTSDYNEQFF. For the CDR3, the DNA is TGCGCCAGCAGCTTCCCCGGGACTAGCGACTACAATGAGCAGTTCTTC.

This chain connects TRBV19 to TRBJ2-1; D is unclear. V lost 4 bases and J lost 9, with 7 bases in between. Germline V CDR1 and CDR2: LNHDA, SQIVND (reference sequence). The CDR3 is made up of 11 amino acids. CDR3 coding DNA: TGTGCCAGTAGTAAGGGCGGTGAGCAGTTCTTC. It translates to CASSKGGEQFF.

This clonotype was picked up a small number of times. CDR3 protein: CASGLWVSEAFF. DNA of the CDR3: TGTGCTAGTGGTTTGTGGGTGAGTGAAGCTTTCTTT. This chain uses TRBV12-5 with TRBJ1-1; the D is unclear. The CDR3 extends over 12 amino acids. Germline V gene lookup returns CDR1 LGHNT and CDR2 FRNRAP. V was clipped by 2 bases and J by 7 bases, with 8 bases between them.

The gene calls are TRBV5-1 and TRBJ2-5, with 7 bases aligning to TRBD1. Per the germline V gene, CDR1 is SGHRS and CDR2 is YFSETQ. The CDR3 sequence is 15 residues long. V shed 3 bases, J shed 2 bases, and the junction held 7 bases outside the gene matches. For the CDR3, the DNA is TGCGCCAGCAGCTCGACGACAGGGCCACAAGAGACCCAGTACTTC. Amino acids: CASSSTTGPQETQYF.

The chain recombines TRBV7-2 with TRBJ1-5; D perhaps matches TRBD1 (5 bases). V lost 0 bases and J 6 bases, leaving 15 bases between the germline ends. The length of the CDR3 is 16 residues. Germline CDR1 reads SGHTA; CDR2 reads FQGNSA. CDR3 sequence reads: CASSLASGGTIQPQHF. The CDR3, as DNA: TGTGCCAGCAGCTTAGCCTCGGGCGGGACCATTCAGCCCCAGCATTTT.

The table lists this clonotype with a few counts. J is TRBJ2-3 and V is TRBV29-1; D is unresolved. CDR3 length equals 11 residues. The germline CDR1 and CDR2 sequences are SQVTM and ANQGSEA. The V and J ends lost 3 bases and 4 bases respectively, with 5 bases between them. CDR3 bases: TGCAGCGTTGACAGGCCAGATACGCAGTATTTT. It is translated as CSVDRPDTQYF.

This clonotype has a handful of counts. The rearrangement joins TRBV6-5 to TRBJ2-7; tentatively, D is TRBD1 or TRBD2 (5 bases each). Germline CDR1 MNHEY, CDR2 SVGAGI. Trimming pared 4 bases from V and 2 bases from J, leaving 12 bases between. CDR3 length: 14 amino acids. The CDR3 DNA follows: TGTGCCAGCAGTTGGGGACCCCAAGCCTACGAGCAGTACTTC. Translating it yields CASSWGPQAYEQYF.

The DNA of the CDR3 is TGCAGTGCCGGAGGCCTAGCGGGAGAGGGGAGAGAGACCCAGTACTTC. Amino acid sequence: CSAGGLAGEGRETQYF. The chain employs TRBV20-1 and TRBJ2-5; 10 nucleotides match TRBD2. CDR3 size: 16 residues. The V gene's germline CDR1 is DFQATT and CDR2 SNEGSKA (reference sequence). J gave up 4 bases and V 6 bases, and 14 bases lay outside the gene matches.